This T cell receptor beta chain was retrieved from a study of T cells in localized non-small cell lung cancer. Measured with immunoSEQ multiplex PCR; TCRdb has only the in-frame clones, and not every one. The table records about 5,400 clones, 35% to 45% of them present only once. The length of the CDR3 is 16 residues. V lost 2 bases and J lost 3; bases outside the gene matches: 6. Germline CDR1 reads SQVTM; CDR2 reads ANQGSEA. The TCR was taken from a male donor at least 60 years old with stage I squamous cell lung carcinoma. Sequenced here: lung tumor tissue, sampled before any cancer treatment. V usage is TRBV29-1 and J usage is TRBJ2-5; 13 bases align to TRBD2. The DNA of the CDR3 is TGCAGCGTTGAAACTGACGGACTAGCGGGGGAAGAGACCCAGTACTTC. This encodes CSVETDGLAGEETQYF.